Presented here are 22 T cell receptor beta chains from one specimen sequenced in a study of long-term antiretroviral therapy in people with HIV. The libraries were made with immunoSEQ v3.0 at survey level. Here immunoSEQ multiplex PCR was the method, and the copy in TCRdb shows in-frame clones only, minus some. The table records under 20,000 clones, approximately 83% of them present only once. Specimen: unsorted PBMCs, collected just before starting antiretroviral therapy. The receptors come from a middle-aged man with HIV.

The V call is TRBV29-1, the J call TRBJ1-4; D might be TRBD1 (5 bases). The length of the CDR3 is 12 residues. Trimming removed 7 bases at V and 7 bases at J, with 13 bases between. The V gene's germline CDR1 is SQVTM and CDR2 ANQGSEA. For the CDR3, the DNA is TGCAGCGGACGGACGGGGCCTGAAAAACTGTTTTTT. This codes for CSGRTGPEKLFF.

This chain joins TRBV7-2 and TRBJ2-7; TRBD1 is a possible D gene (6 bases). The germline CDR1 and CDR2 sequences are SGHTA and FQGNSA. Between the trimmed V and J ends, which lost 5 bases and 3 bases, there was a span of 17 bases. CDR3 size: 15 residues. The CDR3 DNA sequence: TGTGCCAGCAGCGCATCCGGGACACCAATCTACGAGCAGTACTTC. It encodes CASSASGTPIYEQYF.

The chain uses TRBV18 and TRBJ2-7; 7 nucleotides match TRBD2. The germline gives CDR1 KGHSH, CDR2 LQKENI. CDR3 length: 12 amino acids. V trimming: 3 bases; J trimming: 7 bases; junction bases outside the gene matches: 3. The CDR3 DNA sequence: TGTGCCAGCTCACCCGGGGGGATAGAGCAGTACTTC. Its translation is CASSPGGIEQYF.

The chain has TRBV2 and TRBJ1-1; D is perhaps TRBD1 (6 bases). Germline CDR1 SNHLY, CDR2 FYNNEI. With 6 bases removed from V and 7 bases from J, the gap between germline ends came to 18 bases. The length of the CDR3 is 14 residues. This chain's CDR3 is CASRYGGAIVEAFF. CDR3 DNA sequence: TGTGCCAGCAGGTATGGGGGCGCGATAGTTGAAGCTTTCTTT. Based on the CDR3 plus reference TRBV2 and TRBJ1-1, the full variable domain is EPEVTQTPSHQVTQMGQEVILRCVPISNHLYFYWYRQILGQKVEFLVSFYNNEISEKSEIFDDQFSVERPDGSNFTLKIRSTKLEDSAMYFCASRYGGAIVEAFFGQGTRLTVV.

The rearrangement links TRBV7-9 to TRBJ2-1, with 8 nucleotides matching TRBD2. This CDR3 contains 15 residues. V shed 7 bases and J 0 bases; nucleotides not matched to a gene: 5. Per the germline V gene, CDR1 is SEHNR and CDR2 is FQNEAQ (reference sequence). DNA of the CDR3: TGTGCCAGCACCAGCGGGAGAAGCTCCTACAATGAGCAGTTCTTC. It codes for CASTSGRSSYNEQFF.

The rearrangement joins TRBV30 to TRBJ2-4; a possible D gene is TRBD2 (6 bases). The CDR3 runs to 12 residues. Per germline, CDR1 GTSNPN and CDR2 SVGIG (reference sequence). Trimming removed 0 bases from V and 6 bases from J, with 6 bases in between. The CDR3: CAWSVGGNIQYF. DNA for the CDR3: TGTGCCTGGAGTGTCGGGGGAAACATTCAGTACTTC.

The chain carries TRBV6-1 and TRBJ1-2; D gene unclear. Germline values: CDR1 MNHNS, CDR2 SASEGT. Deletions cut 1 base from V and 2 bases from J, with 8 bases between. This CDR3 comprises 14 residues. CDR3 residues: CASSEGAANYGYTF. The CDR3 DNA sequence: TGTGCCAGCAGTGAAGGGGCAGCGAACTATGGCTACACCTTC.

V gene TRBV7-3 combines with J gene TRBJ2-7; 7 bases align to TRBD1. Germline-derived CDR1 and CDR2 are SGHTA and FQGTGA. The V gene end was trimmed by 5 bases and the J gene end by 3 bases; junction bases not matched to a gene: 7. The length of the CDR3 is 14 residues. CDR3 sequence: CASSPPTGNYEQYF. Written as DNA, the CDR3 is TGTGCCAGCAGCCCCCCGACAGGGAACTACGAGCAGTACTTC. The entire variable domain, with the rest obtained from reference TRBV7-3 and TRBJ2-7, is as follows: GAGVSQTPSNKVTEKGKYVELRCDPISGHTALYWYRQSLGQGPEFLIYFQGTGAADDSGLPNDRFFAVRPEGSVSTLKIQRTERGDSAVYLCASSPPTGNYEQYFGPGTRLTVT.

The chain links TRBV6-1 to TRBJ1-5; D remains unclear. Germline V gene lookup returns CDR1 MNHNS and CDR2 SASEGT. This CDR3 is built from 15 residues. V lost 7 bases, J lost 0 bases, and 13 bases lay in between. CDR3 in DNA: TGTGCCAGCAAACAACAGTCGAATAGCAATCAGCCCCAGCATTTT. Protein product: CASKQQSNSNQPQHF.

This clone occurred a few times. The chain carries TRBV6-1 and TRBJ2-7, with TRBD2 matching 9 bases. The CDR3 runs 14 residues. Trimming at V came to 1 base and at J to 3 bases, leaving 1 base not matched to a gene. Germline loops: CDR1 MNHNS, CDR2 SASEGT. As DNA, the CDR3 is TGTGCCAGCAGTGAAGGGCGGGGGGGCTACGAGCAGTACTTC. It yields the protein CASSEGRGGYEQYF.

This sequence joins TRBV6-1 and TRBJ2-7, with D unresolved. Germline assignment: CDR1 MNHNS and CDR2 SASEGT. Trimming left V 7 bases short and J 3 bases short, with 19 bases between. The CDR3 has 15 amino acids. This chain's CDR3 is CASTTARQGFYEQYF. As DNA, the CDR3 is TGTGCCAGCACCACCGCGAGACAAGGGTTCTACGAGCAGTACTTC.

The J gene is TRBJ2-7, the V gene TRBV11-2, with 9 bases lining up with TRBD1. Germline V gives CDR1 SGHAT, CDR2 FQNNGV. The V gene end was trimmed by 5 bases and the J gene end by 3 bases; junction bases not matched to a gene: 8. There are 15 residues in the CDR3. CDR3 loop: CASSHWADRGYEQYF. DNA for the CDR3: TGTGCCAGCAGCCATTGGGCGGACAGGGGCTACGAGCAGTACTTC.

V is TRBV6-7 and J is TRBJ2-7; unclear D gene. TRBV6-7 is known as an ORF, though its function is uncertain. The CDR3 runs 14 residues. The germline V and J ends were trimmed by 0 bases and 3 bases, with 9 bases remaining between them. The CDR3 loop reads CASSYSDGDYEQYF. Written as DNA, the CDR3 is TGTGCCAGCAGTTACTCGGACGGAGACTACGAGCAGTACTTC.

This clone was counted once. V usage is TRBV19 and J usage is TRBJ2-3; 9 bases agree with TRBD2. CDR1 LNHDA and CDR2 SQIVND come from the germline V gene (reference sequence). With 5 bases clipped from V and 5 bases from J, the junction kept 5 bases outside the gene matches. This CDR3 spans 14 amino acids. CDR3 loop: CASSGGGAGDTQYF. CDR3 DNA: TGTGCCAGTAGTGGCGGGGGGGCGGGAGATACGCAGTATTTT.

The CDR3 DNA is TGTGCCATTTCAGGGGCCCTCTCCTACGAGCAGTACTTC. Translating it yields CAISGALSYEQYF. The chain carries TRBV10-3 and TRBJ2-7, with D tentatively TRBD1 (6 bases). Germline V gives CDR1 ENHRY, CDR2 SYGVKD. V was pared by 9 bases and J by 0 bases, with 12 bases between. The CDR3 has 13 residues.

The chain combines TRBV29-1 with TRBJ1-1; D not resolved. The V gene's germline CDR1 is SQVTM and CDR2 ANQGSEA. Trimming removed 3 bases at V and 11 bases at J, with 10 bases between. The CDR3 has 10 amino acids. CDR3 in amino acids: CSVDTDLAFF. DNA for the CDR3: TGCAGCGTTGACACGGACCTGGCTTTCTTT.

The CDR3, as DNA: TGTGCCAGCAGTTTCTGGGGGACAGGGAACTATGGCTACACCTTC. Translating it yields CASSFWGTGNYGYTF. The chain couples TRBV27 to TRBJ1-2, with TRBD1 matching 9 bases. This CDR3 has 15 amino acids. J lost 2 bases, V lost 3 bases, and 4 bases had no gene match. Per germline, CDR1 MNHEY and CDR2 SMNVEV (reference sequence).

This rearrangement joins TRBV9 to TRBJ1-2, with D perhaps matching TRBD1 (5 bases). The V gene's germline CDR1 is SGDLS and CDR2 YYNGEE. The CDR3 is 16 amino acids. V lost 0 bases and J lost 6, with 18 bases in between. The CDR3 region is CASSVVDHGGVNGYTF. The CDR3 region has the DNA TGTGCCAGCAGCGTAGTGGACCATGGGGGAGTGAATGGCTACACCTTC. Together with reference TRBV9 and TRBJ1-2, the CDR3 gives the full variable domain: DSGVTQTPKHLITATGQRVTLRCSPRSGDLSVYWYQQSLDQGLQFLIQYYNGEERAKGNILERFSAQQFPDLHSELNLSSLELGDSALYFCASSVVDHGGVNGYTFGSGTRLTVV.

The genes are TRBV2 and TRBJ2-7; the D gene is possibly TRBD1 (6 bases). This CDR3 has 14 residues. V gave up 6 bases and J gave up 1 base, with 13 bases separating them. CDR1 and CDR2 (germline): SNHLY, FYNNEI. The CDR3 region is CASRADRNSYEQYF. CDR3 nucleotides: TGTGCCAGCAGAGCAGACAGGAATTCCTACGAGCAGTACTTC.

The V gene is TRBV28, the J gene TRBJ1-1, with 8 nucleotides matching TRBD1. From germline, CDR1 is MDHEN and CDR2 SYDVKM. The CDR3 length is 14 residues. V lost 3 bases to trimming and J lost 3 bases; unmatched junction nucleotides: 3. The DNA of the CDR3 is TGTGCCAGCAGTTTTTCGACAGGGGACACTGAAGCTTTCTTT. The encoded protein is CASSFSTGDTEAFF.

This chain links TRBV5-1 with TRBJ2-3, with D unresolved. The CDR3 loop spans 15 amino acids. The ends were cut back, 6 bases at V and 1 base at J, with 15 bases in the middle. Germline CDR1 and CDR2: SGHRS and YFSETQ. The CDR3 reads CASTHSTPGTDTQYF. DNA for the CDR3: TGCGCCAGCACCCATTCCACTCCGGGCACAGATACGCAGTATTTT.

V usage is TRBV5-1 and J usage is TRBJ2-1, with TRBD2 matching over 16 bases. The CDR3 sequence is 16 residues long. J was trimmed by 14 bases and V by 2 bases; bases with no gene match: 10. Germline CDR1 and CDR2: SGHRS and YFSETQ. The CDR3 DNA sequence: TGCGCCAGCAGCTTTACCGGGACTAGCGGGGGGGCGCCTGAGTTCTTC. It encodes CASSFTGTSGGAPEFF.